The 15 T cell receptor beta chains in this list originate from one sample, sequenced in a study of CD8+CD57+ T cells in acquired aplastic anemia. The TCR beta profiling, which covered VDJ combination and CDR3 sequence, was carried out using genomic DNA as the template. TCRdb reprocessed the reads via MiXCR and lists one record per CDR3 protein. The repertoire holds roughly 180,000 distinct CDR3 sequences, with 63% as singletons. The patients chosen for sequencing had shown expansion of CD8+CD57+ cells (detected by flow cytometry). Material: sorted CD4+, CD8+, or CD8+CD57+ T cells (not recorded which) from PBMCs. These receptors all stem from a human donor with aplastic anemia.

V and J are TRBV25-1 and TRBJ2-2; D unclear. Between the trimmed V and J ends, which lost 4 bases and 4 bases, there was a span of 10 bases. Germline V gene sequence: CDR1 MGHDK, CDR2 SYGVNS. This CDR3 has 14 residues. The CDR3: CASSVDLITGELFF. The CDR3 DNA follows: TGTGCCAGCAGTGTGGACCTAATCACCGGGGAGCTGTTTTTT.

The chain carries TRBV5-1 and TRBJ2-1; no reliable D call. The CDR3 spans 9 residues. V dropped 10 bases and J dropped 9 bases, with 8 bases sitting between them. Germline V gene sequence: CDR1 SGHRS, CDR2 YFSETQ. The CDR3 DNA reads TGCGCCTTTCTCGGTGAGCAGTTCTTC. Its translation is CAFLGEQFF.

The CDR3 here is CASSSPLLLGGTDTQYF. The CDR3 region has the DNA TGTGCCAGCAGCTCCCCCCTTTTGCTGGGAGGCACAGATACGCAGTATTTT. The chain carries TRBV7-8 and TRBJ2-3, with a weak D call TRBD2 (5 bases). V lost 4 bases and J lost 1, with 18 bases in between. This CDR3 spans 17 amino acids. Per germline, CDR1 SGHVS and CDR2 FQNEAQ. Supplemented by reference TRBV7-8 and TRBJ2-3, the full variable domain reads GAGVSQSPRYKVAKRGQDVALRCDPISGHVSLFWYQQALGQGPEFLTYFQNEAQLDKSGLPSDRFFAERPEGSVSTLKIQRTQQEDSAVYLCASSSPLLLGGTDTQYFGPGTRLTVL.

This clonotype was seen at least ten times. The chain joins TRBV5-4 to TRBJ2-7; 11 nucleotides line up with TRBD1. Germline V lookup: CDR1 SGHNT, CDR2 YYREEE (reference sequence). This CDR3 is built from 15 residues. J was trimmed by 5 bases and V by 4 bases; bases with no gene match: 8. DNA of the CDR3: TGTGCCAGCAGCCCAGGACAGGGGGCGCGACACGAGCAGTACTTC. This codes for CASSPGQGARHEQYF. The full variable domain, completed using reference TRBV5-4 and TRBJ2-7, is ETGVTQSPTHLIKTRGQQVTLRCSSQSGHNTVSWYQQALGQGPQFIFQYYREEENGRGNFPPRFSGLQFPNYSSELNVNALELDDSALYLCASSPGQGARHEQYFGPGTRLTVT.

Comments on this clonotype: The junction departs from germline at one end; a sequencing error may be responsible. The chain recombines TRBV20-1 with TRBJ1-5; D is possibly TRBD1 (6 bases). The CDR3 contains 12 residues. In germline, CDR1 is DFQATT, CDR2 SNEGSKA (reference sequence). The CDR3 reads CSARSTGQPQHF. The CDR3, as DNA: TGCAGTGCTAGGAGTACAGGGCAGCCCCAGCACTTT.

This clonotype was observed a handful of times. The chain uses TRBV6-6 and TRBJ2-7; TRBD1 matches at 8 bases. V was pared by 0 bases and J by 9 bases, with 1 base of the junction left unmatched. Germline lookup yields CDR1 MNHNY and CDR2 SVGAGI (reference sequence). This CDR3 contains 12 residues. CDR3 DNA sequence: TGTGCCAGCAGTTACTCCGACAGGGGGCAGTACTTC. It codes for CASSYSDRGQYF.

This clonotype was recorded at least ten times. The rearrangement joins TRBV20-1 to TRBJ1-1; no clear D gene. CDR3 length: 12 residues. The V gene's germline CDR1 is DFQATT and CDR2 SNEGSKA (reference sequence). The V gene lost 2 bases and the J gene lost 3 bases, with 7 bases spanning the gap. In DNA, the CDR3 is TGCAGTGCTAGATATCGGGACACTGAAGCTTTCTTT. It encodes CSARYRDTEAFF.

The rearrangement uses TRBV6-2 or TRBV6-3 and TRBJ2-3; D is tentatively TRBD1 or TRBD2 (5 bases each). Germline V lookup: CDR1 MNHEY, CDR2 SVGEGT. CDR3 length: 13 amino acids. The V and J ends lost 8 bases and 0 bases respectively, with 9 bases between them. This CDR3 is CASARDSTDTQYF. CDR3 sequence (DNA): TGTGCCAGCGCACGGGACAGCACAGATACGCAGTATTTT.

The rearrangement joins TRBV12-3 or TRBV12-4 to TRBJ1-4; D not certain. This CDR3 has 11 residues. V dropped 3 bases and J dropped 12 bases, with 8 bases sitting between them. The CDR3 loop reads CASSFSLELFF. The CDR3 DNA follows: TGTGCCAGCAGTTTTAGCTTAGAACTGTTTTTT.

There are a few counts of this clonotype. The J gene is TRBJ2-3, the V gene TRBV27; 11 positions agree with TRBD2. V lost 4 bases, J lost 6 bases, and 9 bases stayed unmatched. In germline, CDR1 is MNHEY, CDR2 SMNVEV (reference sequence). CDR3 length: 16 residues. The CDR3: CASSSGTSGLHDTQYF. In nucleotides, the CDR3 is TGTGCCAGCAGTTCGGGGACTAGCGGTCTCCACGATACGCAGTATTTT.

This chain uses TRBV2 with TRBJ2-3, with a possible D match to TRBD2 (5 bases). The germline gives CDR1 SNHLY, CDR2 FYNNEI. The V and J ends lost 0 bases and 9 bases respectively, with 16 bases between them. CDR3 length: 15 residues. As DNA, the CDR3 is TGTGCCAGCAGTGAAGCCATACTAGGGCATGGGACGCAGTATTTT. Its translation: CASSEAILGHGTQYF.

This clonotype was recorded at least ten times. J is TRBJ2-7 and V is TRBV11-2; perhaps TRBD2 as D (6 bases). The CDR3 has 14 amino acids. Looked up from germline, CDR1 is SGHAT and CDR2 is FQNNGV. V gave up 3 bases and J gave up 1 base, with 10 bases separating them. In DNA, the CDR3 is TGTGCCAGCAGCTTCGGAGGGGAATCCTACGAGCAGTACTTC. Protein product: CASSFGGESYEQYF.

J is TRBJ1-1 and V is TRBV7-2; 7 bases fit TRBD1. Germline CDR1 reads SGHTA; CDR2 reads FQGNSA. The CDR3 covers 20 residues. The V segment lost 5 bases and the J segment 4 bases; nucleotides outside the gene matches: 25. DNA for the CDR3: TGTGCCAGCAGCCACCCCACAGAAATGTACACAGGGGAGGGGATCACTGAAGCTTTCTTT. Residues: CASSHPTEMYTGEGITEAFF.

The chain employs TRBV7-8 and TRBJ1-1; no definite D call. The germline V and J ends were trimmed by 3 bases and 10 bases, with 21 bases remaining between them. Germline-derived CDR1 and CDR2 are SGHVS and FQNEAQ. The CDR3 extends over 15 amino acids. This CDR3 is CASSLASLSTEGAFF. The CDR3 region has the DNA TGTGCCAGCAGCTTGGCGTCCCTGTCAACTGAAGGAGCTTTCTTT.

The CDR3 here is CASKGTGHYEQYF. In DNA form, the CDR3 reads TGCGCCAGCAAGGGCACAGGGCACTACGAGCAGTACTTC. The chain combines TRBV5-1 with TRBJ2-7, with a weak D call TRBD1 (6 bases). The V end lost 6 bases, the J end lost 3 bases, and 13 bases lay between the germline ends. The germline V gene encodes CDR1 SGHRS and CDR2 YFSETQ. This CDR3 comprises 13 residues.